Included here is one T cell receptor beta chain sequence, with context. The data belong to a study of cytomegalovirus exposure and HLA in healthy donors. The study sampled nominally healthy donors, though unrecorded immune exposures were likely. Germline V gives CDR1 SQVTM, CDR2 ANQGSEA. This CDR3 region has 13 residues. With 8 bases removed from V and 7 bases from J, the gap between germline ends came to 20 bases. The study ran its PCR with 60 Vbeta and 13 Jbeta primers. Sequencing was performed with immunoSEQ multiplex PCR; in TCRdb, only in-frame clones are kept and a portion is missing. The data show some 90,000 clones, around 77% seen once.

The V call is TRBV29-1, the J call TRBJ1-1; a possible D gene is TRBD1 (5 bases). Sequences were obtained from PBMCs. The origin of this receptor is a man aged 25 to 45 in good health and CMV-seronegative. The DNA for the CDR3 is TGCAGCTGCCTGATAGGGGTTATTAGTGAAGCTTTCTTT. Amino acids: CSCLIGVISEAFF.